This TCR beta chain was obtained from a study of CD8 T cells in Susac syndrome. Study observations and caveats: The study admitted that it had a relatively small number of individuals in its TCR sequencing and HLA analysis.

High-throughput TCR beta sequencing covered peripheral CD8+ and CD4+ T cells. In the multiple sclerosis control group, patients were treatment-naive and had stable or active relapsing-remitting disease. As to this clonotype: Its antigen is not identified.

RNA was extracted with the RNeasy kit, and a quantity of about 0.45 to 1 ug was reverse transcribed using random hexamers. The method of amplification for TCR beta CDR3 was immunoSEQ multiplex PCR, covering 54 Vbeta and 13 Jbeta. TCRdb reprocessed the immunoSEQ multiplex PCR reads via MiXCR and lists one record per CDR3 protein. The sample contains over 300,000 distinct CDR3 sequences, 92% of which appear only once. After removal of 0 bases from V and 3 bases from J, the junction contained 3 bases not matched to a gene. This CDR3 spans 16 amino acids. CDR1 SGHVS and CDR2 FQNEAQ come from the germline V gene.

This chain joins TRBV7-8 and TRBJ2-2, with 8 bases matching TRBD2. The source material was CD4+ T cells from PBMCs. This clonotype originated in a human donor with multiple sclerosis. The CDR3 nucleotides are TGTGCCAGCAGCTTAGCCGGGGGGGCTGACACCGGGGAGCTGTTTTTT. It encodes CASSLAGGADTGELFF.